These T cell receptor beta chains were read from a single sample in a study of OX40 agonist ivuxolimab in advanced cancers. TCRdb keeps only in-frame clones here, not all; method: immunoSEQ multiplex PCR. Of approximately 79,000 clones listed, 94% are singletons. The specimen was CD4+ or CD8+ T cells sorted from blood, collected in a trial of the OX40 agonist ivuxolimab. These TCRs come from an adult with an advanced solid tumor such as melanoma, head and neck, liver or kidney cancer. The CDR3 runs from the conserved cysteine through the conserved F or W.

TRBJ1-3,TRBV2,14,CASTGDFSGNTIYF
TRBJ2-2,TRBV9,13,CASSVEDTGELFF
TRBJ2-3,TRBV7-9,15,CASSFGYTSTDTQYF
TRBJ2-1,TRBV29-1,11,CSVDSRSEQFF
TRBJ1-2,TRBV9,12,CASSTGQGGYTF
TRBJ1-1,TRBV7-9,15,CASSRDRGLNTEAFF
-,TRBV27,13,CASSWRTSYEQYF
TRBJ2-7,TRBV9,16,CASSVEARTSSYEQYF
TRBJ2-7,TRBV4-1,16,CASSQETGGQVKGQYF
TRBJ1-2,TRBV4-3,15,CASSQNGAPTYGYTF
TRBJ2-1,TRBV6-1,15,CASSKAGGPVNEQFF
TRBJ2-7,TRBV30,15,CAWSLGTSTMGEQYF
TRBJ2-7,TRBV2,14,CASLSGEKLYEQYF
TRBJ2-7,TRBV27,14,CASSFDPGVYEQYF
TRBJ2-5,TRBV7-9,15,CASSPRYQAGETQYF
TRBJ2-7,TRBV5-5,14,CASSLGSGTYEQYF